Each of the 20 T cell receptor beta chains below was sequenced from the same sample in a study of shared clonotypes between healthy human individuals. The table came from immunoSEQ multiplex PCR; TCRdb's copy has only in-frame clones and leaves some out. The sample consists of about 2.4 million clones, approximately 93% of them appearing once. The sample was naive CD4+ T cells from PBMCs. Described subset: CD45RA+ positively selected. The receptors originated from a man between 18 and 35 years old in good health. Some clones in this sample may be carry-over from other donors' samples.

Comment on this clone: This sample includes further DNA sequences coding for the same CDR3. V usage is TRBV2 and J usage is TRBJ2-5; D unclear. With 6 bases removed from V and 2 bases from J, the gap between germline ends came to 10 bases. The length of the CDR3 is 13 residues. CDR1 and CDR2 (germline): SNHLY, FYNNEI. The CDR3 loop reads CASSDTGQETQYF. The CDR3 coding sequence is TGTGCCAGCAGCGATACCGGGCAAGAGACCCAGTACTTC.

The CDR3: CAWGFGVNYGYTF. The CDR3, as DNA: TGTGCCTGGGGTTTCGGGGTAAACTATGGCTACACCTTC. The genes are TRBV30 and TRBJ1-2, with D hard to call. The V gene lost 5 bases and the J gene lost 2 bases, with 12 bases spanning the gap. Germline values: CDR1 GTSNPN, CDR2 SVGIG (reference sequence). The length of the CDR3 is 13 residues. The full variable domain, its missing parts supplied by reference TRBV30 and TRBJ1-2, is SQTIHQWPATLVQPVGSPLSLECTVEGTSNPNLYWYRQAAGRGLQLLFYSVGIGQISSEVPQNLSASRPQDRQFILSSKKLLLSDSGFYLCAWGFGVNYGYTFGSGTRLTVV.

The chain carries TRBV5-1 and TRBJ2-1, with TRBD2 matching 8 bases. The V gene's germline CDR1 is SGHRS and CDR2 YFSETQ. J was trimmed by 0 bases and V by 4 bases; bases with no gene match: 6. The length of the CDR3 is 16 residues. CDR3 loop: CASSVFTSGSYNEQFF. Written as DNA, the CDR3 is TGCGCCAGCAGCGTCTTTACTAGCGGCTCCTACAATGAGCAGTTCTTC.

This chain joins TRBV7-2 and TRBJ2-7, with D hard to call. The V and J ends lost 1 base and 7 bases respectively, with 14 bases between them. This CDR3 is 14 amino acids long. The V gene's germline CDR1 is SGHTA and CDR2 FQGNSA. In nucleotides, the CDR3 is TGTGCCAGCAGCTTAGGAGTCGGGCCCCGGGAGCAGTACTTC. Amino acids: CASSLGVGPREQYF.

This chain joins TRBV7-2 and TRBJ2-7; D gene unclear. Germline assignment: CDR1 SGHTA and CDR2 FQGNSA. The CDR3 loop spans 15 amino acids. Trimming took off 1 base at V and 2 bases at J, with 12 bases between the two ends. DNA of the CDR3: TGTGCCAGCAGCTTAGGCCTACCTACCACCTACGAGCAGTACTTC. This translates into CASSLGLPTTYEQYF.

This sequence joins TRBV28 and TRBJ2-3; D is undetermined. Germline assignment: CDR1 MDHEN and CDR2 SYDVKM. The V end was cut by 4 bases, the J end by 6 bases, with 8 bases between. The CDR3 has 12 residues. CDR3 nucleotide sequence: TGTGCCAGCAGTTCAGGCAAGGATACGCAGTATTTT. It yields the protein CASSSGKDTQYF. The full variable domain, rest sourced from reference TRBV28 and TRBJ2-3, is DVKVTQSSRYLVKRTGEKVFLECVQDMDHENMFWYRQDPGLGLRLIYFSYDVKMKEKGDIPEGYSVSREKKERFSLILESASTNQTSMYLCASSSGKDTQYFGPGTRLTVL.

The J gene is TRBJ2-1, the V gene TRBV5-1; weak D call: TRBD1 (6 bases). Germline lookup yields CDR1 SGHRS and CDR2 YFSETQ. Trimming stripped 4 bases from V and 4 bases from J, with 21 bases between. The CDR3 is 17 amino acids. The CDR3 here is CASSRGETTGRYNEQFF. In nucleotides, the CDR3 is TGCGCCAGCAGCCGAGGCGAGACGACAGGTAGATACAATGAGCAGTTCTTC. Drawing the rest from reference TRBV5-1 and TRBJ2-1, the complete variable domain is KAGVTQTPRYLIKTRGQQVTLSCSPISGHRSVSWYQQTPGQGLQFLFEYFSETQRNKGNFPGRFSGRQFSNSRSEMNVSTLELGDSALYLCASSRGETTGRYNEQFFGPGTRLTVL.

The rearrangement uses TRBV7-2 and TRBJ2-1, with a weak D call TRBD1 (5 bases). Trimming stripped 3 bases from V and 10 bases from J, with 13 bases between. CDR1 SGHTA and CDR2 FQGNSA come from the germline V gene. This CDR3 contains 13 residues. This CDR3 is CASSFGEGVEQFF. The CDR3 bases are TGTGCCAGCAGCTTCGGCGAAGGGGTGGAGCAGTTCTTC.

This clone has just one count. V gene TRBV30 combines with J gene TRBJ1-4; D call uncertain. Germline V CDR1 and CDR2: GTSNPN, SVGIG (reference sequence). With 3 bases removed from V and 7 bases from J, the gap between germline ends came to 15 bases. CDR3 size: 14 residues. CDR3 bases: TGTGCCTGGAGCGGTTGGGGAAAAGGTGAAAAACTGTTTTTT. This gives the protein CAWSGWGKGEKLFF.

The chain links TRBV29-1 to TRBJ1-3, with D uncertain. V gave up 7 bases and J gave up 0 bases, with 10 bases separating them. Germline V gives CDR1 SQVTM, CDR2 ANQGSEA. The CDR3 length is 13 residues. CDR3 loop: CSAREGSGNTIYF. The CDR3, as DNA: TGCAGCGCCCGGGAAGGCTCTGGAAACACCATATATTTT.

V gene TRBV5-1 combines with J gene TRBJ1-2; a weak D match, TRBD1 (6 bases). V dropped 0 bases and J dropped 9 bases, with 12 bases sitting between them. CDR1 and CDR2 (germline): SGHRS, YFSETQ. This CDR3 region has 13 residues. In nucleotides, the CDR3 is TGCGCCAGCAGCTTGGACAGGGCTGGTAGCTACACCTTC. Translation: CASSLDRAGSYTF.

V gene TRBV7-9 combines with J gene TRBJ2-3, with 7 nucleotides matching TRBD2. The CDR3 sequence is 16 residues long. J lost 3 bases, V lost 3 bases, and 9 bases had no gene match. In germline, CDR1 is SEHNR, CDR2 FQNEAQ (reference sequence). The CDR3 DNA sequence: TGTGCCAGCAGCTTTTTGTCCCCGGGGGGAACAGATACGCAGTATTTT. It codes for CASSFLSPGGTDTQYF.

The chain recombines TRBV28 with TRBJ2-1; the match to TRBD2 covers 7 bases. Germline trimming cut 5 bases from V and 2 bases from J; bases unmatched to any gene: 6. The CDR3 contains 15 residues. Germline CDR1 and CDR2: MDHEN and SYDVKM. Here the CDR3 DNA reads TGTGCCAGCAGTGGACCGGGACTAACCTACAATGAGCAGTTCTTC. Its translation: CASSGPGLTYNEQFF.

This chain joins TRBV7-2 and TRBJ1-6; the D is unclear. V lost 4 bases to trimming and J lost 9 bases, with 13 bases between them. Per germline, CDR1 SGHTA and CDR2 FQGNSA. The CDR3 has 14 amino acids. Here the CDR3 DNA reads TGTGCCAGCAGCTCGCAAGGGTTAGGTTCACCCCTCCACTTT. Amino acid sequence: CASSSQGLGSPLHF.

The V call is TRBV7-9, the J call TRBJ2-5; the match to TRBD2 covers 8 bases. The end of the DNA is better explained by TRBJ2-7, so the J call may be wrong. The germline V gene has CDR1 SEHNR and CDR2 FQNEAQ (reference sequence). The CDR3 has 16 residues. The CDR3 DNA reads as TGTGCCAGCAGCCCGACCCGGGAGGGAAGGTCCTACGAGCAGTACTTC. It specifies CASSPTREGRSYEQYF.

The gene calls are TRBV4-3 and TRBJ1-5, with TRBD1 matching 8 bases. V trimming: 0 bases; J trimming: 7 bases; junction bases outside the gene matches: 5. Germline CDR1 is LGHNA and CDR2 is YSLEER. The CDR3 extends over 15 amino acids. Here the CDR3 reads CASSQDRQGNQPQHF. CDR3 bases: TGCGCCAGCAGCCAAGACAGACAGGGGAACCAGCCCCAGCATTTT.

This clone has only one observation. Other nucleotide sequences from this sample produce the same CDR3. The J gene is TRBJ2-7, the V gene TRBV28, with D possibly TRBD1 on 6 matching bases. The length of the CDR3 is 13 residues. Germline assignment: CDR1 MDHEN and CDR2 SYDVKM. V gave up 2 bases and J gave up 2 bases, with 7 bases separating them. The CDR3 is CASSLTGPYEQYF. The CDR3 nucleotides are TGTGCCAGCAGTTTAACAGGGCCCTACGAGCAGTACTTC.

The chain recombines TRBV6-5 with TRBJ2-7; the match to TRBD1 covers 9 bases. CDR1 is MNHEY and CDR2 is SVGAGI in the germline V gene. This CDR3 region has 15 residues. With 5 bases clipped from V and 4 bases from J, the junction kept 9 bases outside the gene matches. CDR3 DNA sequence: TGTGCCAGCAGTCCCGAAGGGACAGGGCGGTACGAGCAGTACTTC. Translated: CASSPEGTGRYEQYF.

DNA of the CDR3: TGTGCCGCGCGCGCGTACAATGAGCAGTTCTTC. This encodes CAARAYNEQFF. V gene TRBV2 combines with J gene TRBJ2-1; no reliable D call. The CDR3 length is 11 residues. Germline V gene data show CDR1 as SNHLY and CDR2 as FYNNEI. V lost 11 bases and J lost 4, with 9 bases in between.

The rearrangement links TRBV30 to TRBJ2-7; no clear D gene. This CDR3 contains 16 residues. Deletions cut 2 bases from V and 1 base from J, with 18 bases between. CDR1 is GTSNPN, CDR2 SVGIG, per germline (reference sequence). This chain's CDR3 is CAWSSPLPLLSYEQYF. The DNA for the CDR3 is TGTGCCTGGAGTTCACCCCTACCTCTCCTTTCCTACGAGCAGTACTTC.